This T cell receptor beta chain was observed in a study of cytomegalovirus exposure and HLA in healthy donors. General study results and limits: A cluster of highly shared sequence variants was likely a sequencing artifact. Some V segments (TRBV6-2 and TRBV6-3 among them) were excluded as indistinguishable. TCR association rates varied by HLA locus in a later analysis, with DRB1 highest and HLA-C lowest.

In the case of this clone: Its antigen is currently unknown.

This CDR3 is 16 amino acids long. Germline CDR1 and CDR2: SGHTA and FQGNSA. V was clipped by 5 bases and J by 4 bases; unmatched bases: 7. The PCR contained 60 Vbeta and 13 Jbeta primers. Using immunoSEQ multiplex PCR, the repertoire was profiled, and TCRdb retains in-frame clones only, with some absent. The repertoire holds about 270,000 clones, with under 80% as singletons. The V call is TRBV7-2, the J call TRBJ2-5; 13 bases map to TRBD2. This TCR was recovered from a female donor in good health and CMV-seronegative. The sample comprised PBMCs. In nucleotides, the CDR3 is TGTGCCAGCAGCCCGAGCCGGACTAGCGGGAGAGAGACCCAGTACTTC. Its translation: CASSPSRTSGRETQYF.